This entry features one T cell receptor beta chain sequence. Its specificity is unknown. This sample stems from a study of Graves' ophthalmopathy and Graves' hyperthyroidism. Study outcomes and limitations: Built on 13 signatures, a model told ophthalmopathy apart from stable hyperthyroidism with almost 90% sensitivity and under 83% specificity. Detected in blood as well were most expanded thyroid clonotypes with frequency above 0.001.

Beta-chain TCR CDR3 regions were amplified from RNA transcripts. Following a first-round RT-PCR that used HTBI primers, a second-round multiplex PCR was carried out. TCRdb redid the calling of the multiplex PCR reads with MiXCR, one entry per CDR3 protein. The sample carries hundreds of thousands of distinct CDR3 sequences, 22% recorded once. Stable hyperthyroidism meant no ophthalmopathy within 18 months of follow-up. New diagnoses, under 2 months' duration, and ages 18 to 65 characterized the hyperthyroidism patients. This sequence was found in a woman under 30 with stable Graves' hyperthyroidism. Some clones in this sample may be carry-over from other donors' samples. The source material was peripheral blood.

The CDR3 loop is CASRTSGQGRGTEAFF. CDR3 coding DNA: TGTGCCAGCAGAACCTCTGGACAGGGCCGGGGCACTGAAGCTTTCTTT. The genes are TRBV6-1 and TRBJ1-1, with 8 bases fitting TRBD1. CDR1 and CDR2 from the germline V gene are MNHNS and SASEGT. The CDR3 spans 16 residues. V gave up 6 bases and J gave up 4 bases; unmatched junction bases: 13.